This T cell receptor (beta chain) stems from a study of shared clonotypes between healthy human individuals. The study, taken as a whole, reports: Larger estimated richness was generally recorded for naive subsets relative to memory subsets.

The method was immunoSEQ multiplex PCR; TCRdb's version includes in-frame clones alone and lacks a portion of them. Of about 1 million clones listed, around 74% are singletons. With respect to this clone: Antigen unknown.

This CDR3 comprises 14 residues. V lost 1 base and J 2 bases, leaving 9 bases between the germline ends. Per the germline V gene, CDR1 is SGHDT and CDR2 is YYEEEE. The source of this sequence is a man aged 18 to 29 in good health. V and J are TRBV5-6 and TRBJ1-2, with D maybe TRBD1 (5 bases). Sample: memory CD4+ T cells sorted from blood. Regarding subset: CD45RA-negative fraction. The CDR3 is CASSLIGGNYGYTF. CDR3 DNA sequence: TGTGCCAGCAGCTTGATTGGGGGGAACTATGGCTACACCTTC.